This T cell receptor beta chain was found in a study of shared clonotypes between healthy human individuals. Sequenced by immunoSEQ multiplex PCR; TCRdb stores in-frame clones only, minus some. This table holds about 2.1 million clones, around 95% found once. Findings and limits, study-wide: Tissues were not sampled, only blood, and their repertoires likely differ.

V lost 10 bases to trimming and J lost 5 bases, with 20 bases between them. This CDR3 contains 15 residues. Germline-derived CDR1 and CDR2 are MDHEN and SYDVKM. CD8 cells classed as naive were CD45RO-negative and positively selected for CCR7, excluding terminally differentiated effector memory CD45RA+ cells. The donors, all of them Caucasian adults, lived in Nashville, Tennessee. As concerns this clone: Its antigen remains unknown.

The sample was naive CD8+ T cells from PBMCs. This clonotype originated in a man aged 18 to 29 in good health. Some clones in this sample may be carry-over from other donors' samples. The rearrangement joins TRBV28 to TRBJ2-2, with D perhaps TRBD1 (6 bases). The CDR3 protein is CATGDTVPETGELFF. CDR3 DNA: TGTGCCACCGGGGACACCGTACCGGAGACCGGGGAGCTGTTTTTT. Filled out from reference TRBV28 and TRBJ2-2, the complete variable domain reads DVKVTQSSRYLVKRTGEKVFLECVQDMDHENMFWYRQDPGLGLRLIYFSYDVKMKEKGDIPEGYSVSREKKERFSLILESASTNQTSMYLCATGDTVPETGELFFGEGSRLTVL.